The T cell receptor (beta chain) under discussion was sequenced for a study of CD8+CD57+ T cells in acquired aplastic anemia. Study-wide background: Roughly 3 ug was the average amount of DNA from sorted CD4+ and CD8+ cells.

Overall study results and limits: Controls did not differ significantly from patients in CD8+ Simpson's diversity. Sharing between patients and controls was observed for roughly 30 CD8+ CDR3 sequences.

The use of genomic DNA as template underpinned the TCR beta VDJ and CDR3 profiling. TCRdb used MiXCR to reprocess the reads, holding one entry per CDR3 protein. The sample yields some 180,000 distinct CDR3 sequences, about half seen once. This clonotype was seen more than once but under ten times. The antigen is unknown. The sequence derives from a human donor in good health. Material for sequencing was sorted CD4+, CD8+, or CD8+CD57+ T cells (not recorded which) from PBMCs.

The CDR3 DNA follows: TGTGCCAGCAGCCAACGACCGGACAGCTTAGTCACTGAAGCTTTCTTT. It specifies CASSQRPDSLVTEAFF. The genes are TRBV2 and TRBJ1-1; D perhaps matches TRBD1 (6 bases). The CDR3 runs 16 residues. Germline-derived CDR1 and CDR2 are SNHLY and FYNNEI. V was cut by 6 bases and J by 4 bases, with 21 bases left in between.